This T cell receptor (beta chain) was profiled in a study of a mutant IDH1 vaccine in newly diagnosed glioma. At the level of the study: Previous treatment comprised radiotherapy, temozolomide, or both, mostly both.

Per the germline V gene, CDR1 is MNHNY and CDR2 is SVGAGI (reference sequence). The CDR3 length is 15 residues. V was pared by 0 bases and J by 8 bases, with 14 bases between. Only in-frame clones appear in the TCRdb table, and some are missing; sequencing was by immunoSEQ multiplex PCR. Of about 34,000 clones in the sample, about 80% were seen once. Time point here: baseline, week 1 (first vaccination visit). The treatment is: pre-vaccination baseline after standard-of-care therapy. The sample was peripheral blood mononuclear cells (PBMCs), taken from a glioma patient treated with radiotherapy, temozolomide or both. The chain couples TRBV6-6 to TRBJ1-3; D not resolved. This receptor was identified in a man aged 45-60 years with glioma. Some clones in this sample may be carry-over from other donors' samples. The CDR3 protein is CASSYSGQTLYTIYF. The DNA for the CDR3 is TGTGCCAGCAGTTACTCAGGCCAGACCTTATACACCATATATTTT.